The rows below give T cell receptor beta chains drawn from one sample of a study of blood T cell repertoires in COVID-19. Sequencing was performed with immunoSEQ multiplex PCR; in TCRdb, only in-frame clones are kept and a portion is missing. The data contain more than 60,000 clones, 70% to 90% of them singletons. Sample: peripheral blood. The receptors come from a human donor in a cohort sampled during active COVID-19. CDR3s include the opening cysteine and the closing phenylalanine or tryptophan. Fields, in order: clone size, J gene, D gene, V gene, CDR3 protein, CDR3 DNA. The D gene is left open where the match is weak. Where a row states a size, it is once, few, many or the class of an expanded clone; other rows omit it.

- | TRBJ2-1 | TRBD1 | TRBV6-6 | CASRGQGRNNEQFF | TGTGCCAGCCGGGGACAGGGCCGAAACAATGAGCAGTTCTTC
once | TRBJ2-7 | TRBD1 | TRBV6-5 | CASNGQGESYEQYF | TGTGCCAGCAACGGACAGGGGGAGTCTTACGAGCAGTACTTC
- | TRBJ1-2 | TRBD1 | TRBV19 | CASNLDRAETYGYTF | TGTGCCAGTAACCTGGACAGGGCAGAAACATATGGCTACACCTTC
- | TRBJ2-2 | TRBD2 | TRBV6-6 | CASRTSGGAGTGELFF | TGTGCCAGCAGAACTAGCGGGGGGGCCGGTACCGGGGAGCTGTTTTTT
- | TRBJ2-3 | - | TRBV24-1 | CATRPTSSDTQYF | TGTGCCACACGTCCTACTAGCTCAGATACGCAGTATTTT
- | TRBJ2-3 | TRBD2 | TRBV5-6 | CASSLNGRGGLDTQYF | TGTGCCAGCAGCTTGAATGGGCGGGGGGGCCTAGATACGCAGTATTTT
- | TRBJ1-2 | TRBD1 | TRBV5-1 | CASSRDSNYGYTF | TGCGCCAGCAGCCGGGACAGTAACTATGGCTACACCTTC
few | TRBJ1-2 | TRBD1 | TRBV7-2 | CASSSDRGRGYTF | TGTGCCAGCAGCTCAGACAGGGGGCGCGGCTACACCTTC
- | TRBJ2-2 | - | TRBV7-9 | CASSLDWGGAPGELFF | TGTGCCAGCAGCTTAGATTGGGGGGGCGCCCCCGGGGAGCTGTTTTTT
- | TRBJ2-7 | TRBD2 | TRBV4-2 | CASSQDSPAGGPGSLYEQYF | TGTGCCAGCAGCCAAGATAGTCCAGCGGGGGGGCCAGGTTCTCTCTACGAGCAGTACTTC
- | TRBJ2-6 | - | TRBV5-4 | CASSLLGANVLTF | TGTGCCAGCAGCTTGCTTGGGGCCAACGTCCTGACTTTC
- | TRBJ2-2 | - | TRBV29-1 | CSVGGGEELFF | TGCAGCGTTGGTGGGGGCGAGGAGCTGTTTTTT
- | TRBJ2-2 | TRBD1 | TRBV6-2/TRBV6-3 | CASSTPRGSGTGELFF | TGTGCCAGCAGTACCCCCAGGGGGTCGGGCACCGGGGAGCTGTTTTTT
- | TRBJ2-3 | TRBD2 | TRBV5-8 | CASSPDDSGGMDTQYF | TGTGCCAGCAGCCCCGACGATAGCGGGGGTATGGATACGCAGTATTTT
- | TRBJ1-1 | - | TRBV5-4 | CASSDLAPNTEAFF | TGTGCCAGCAGTGATCTAGCCCCGAACACTGAAGCTTTCTTT
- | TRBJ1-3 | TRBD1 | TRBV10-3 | CAIRDQGAYSGNTIYF | TGTGCCATCAGGGACCAGGGGGCTTACTCTGGAAACACCATATATTTT
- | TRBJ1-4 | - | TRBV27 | CASSLGLGGANEKLFF | TGTGCCAGCAGTTTGGGGTTAGGAGGAGCTAATGAAAAACTGTTTTTT
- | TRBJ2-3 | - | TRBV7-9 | CASSLASVTQYF | TGTGCCAGCAGCTTAGCCTCGGTAACGCAGTATTTT
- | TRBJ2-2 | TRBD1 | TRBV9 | CASSLTGGAANTGELFF | TGTGCCAGCAGTCTGACAGGGGGCGCGGCGAACACCGGGGAGCTGTTTTTT
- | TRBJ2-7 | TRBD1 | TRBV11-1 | CASSTGQTYEQYF | TGTGCCAGCAGCACGGGACAGACCTACGAGCAGTACTTC
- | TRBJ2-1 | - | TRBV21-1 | CASSMGQGVPYNEQFF | TGTGCCAGCAGCATGGGACAGGGAGTCCCTTACAATGAGCAGTTCTTC
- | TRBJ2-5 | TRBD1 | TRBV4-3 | CASSQGGGRTGGWETQYF | TGCGCCAGCAGCCAAGGGGGAGGACGGACAGGGGGCTGGGAGACCCAGTACTTC
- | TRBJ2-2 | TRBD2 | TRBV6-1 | CASRVMGLAGTGELFF | TGTGCCAGCCGTGTTATGGGACTAGCGGGGACCGGGGAGCTGTTTTTT
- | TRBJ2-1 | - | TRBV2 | CASGGLLYNEQFF | TGTGCCAGCGGGGGCCTCTTATACAATGAGCAGTTCTTC
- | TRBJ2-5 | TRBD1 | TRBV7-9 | CASSLGQGQETQYF | TGTGCCAGCAGCTTAGGACAGGGTCAAGAGACCCAGTACTTC
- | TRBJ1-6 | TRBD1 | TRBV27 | CASSSGTGSPNSPLHF | TGTGCCAGCAGTTCCGGGACAGGGTCCCCAAATTCACCCCTCCACTTT
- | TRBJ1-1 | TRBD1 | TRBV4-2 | CASSLGQGLNTEAFF | TGTGCCAGCAGCCTTGGACAGGGCCTGAACACTGAAGCTTTCTTT
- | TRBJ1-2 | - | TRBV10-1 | CASSDGPVGGYGYTF | TGCGCCAGCAGTGATGGCCCCGTAGGCGGCTATGGCTACACCTTC
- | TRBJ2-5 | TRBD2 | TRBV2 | CASSYAGGDQETQYF | TGTGCCAGCAGTTATGCGGGGGGGGACCAAGAGACCCAGTACTTC
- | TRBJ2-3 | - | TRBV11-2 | CASSLDGGDTQYF | TGTGCCAGCAGCTTAGATGGGGGGGATACGCAGTATTTT
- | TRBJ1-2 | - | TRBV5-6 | CASSADGIYGYTF | TGTGCCAGCAGCGCCGACGGGATCTATGGCTACACCTTC
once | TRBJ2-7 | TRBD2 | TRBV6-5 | CASSLLAGTYEQYF | TGTGCCAGCAGTTTACTAGCGGGGACTTACGAGCAGTACTTC
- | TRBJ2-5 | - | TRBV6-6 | CASSRDFQETQYF | TGTGCCAGCAGTAGGGACTTCCAAGAGACCCAGTACTTC
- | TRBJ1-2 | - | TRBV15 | CATSRDWGGGYTF | TGTGCCACCAGCAGAGATTGGGGAGGGGGCTACACCTTC
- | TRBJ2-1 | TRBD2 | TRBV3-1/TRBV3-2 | CASSQATRQRGVSYNEQFF | TGTGCCAGCAGCCAAGCAACCCGGCAGCGGGGGGTCTCCTACAATGAGCAGTTCTTC
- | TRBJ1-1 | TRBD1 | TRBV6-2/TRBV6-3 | CASSTRDRGVNTEAFF | TGTGCCAGCAGTACTAGGGACAGGGGTGTGAACACTGAAGCTTTCTTT
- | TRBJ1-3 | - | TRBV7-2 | CASSRRGLSGNTIYF | TGTGCCAGCAGCCGGCGGGGACTCTCTGGAAACACCATATATTTT
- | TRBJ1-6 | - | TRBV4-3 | CASSQEGGAGSPLHF | TGCGCCAGCAGCCAAGAAGGCGGTGCCGGTTCACCCCTCCACTTT
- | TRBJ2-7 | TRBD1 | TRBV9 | CASSDGQGSYEQYF | TGTGCCAGCAGCGACGGACAGGGCTCCTACGAGCAGTACTTC
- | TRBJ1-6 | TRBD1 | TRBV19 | CASSPGQGPSNSPLHF | TGTGCCAGTAGTCCAGGACAGGGGCCTTCAAATTCACCCCTCCACTTT
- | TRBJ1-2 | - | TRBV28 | CASSFAGVGALEGYTF | TGTGCCAGCAGTTTCGCTGGCGTGGGGGCCCTAGAAGGCTACACCTTC
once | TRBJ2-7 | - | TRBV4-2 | CASSQGGEYEQYF | TGTGCCAGCAGCCAAGGGGGAGAATACGAGCAGTACTTC
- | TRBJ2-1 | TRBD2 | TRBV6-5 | CATTGTSWRDEQFF | TGTGCCACCACCGGGACTAGCTGGAGAGATGAGCAGTTCTTC
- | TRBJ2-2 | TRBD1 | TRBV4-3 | CASRGQPNTGELFF | TGCGCCAGCAGGGGACAGCCGAACACCGGGGAGCTGTTTTTT
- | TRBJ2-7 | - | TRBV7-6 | CASSPEGGRYEQYF | TGTGCCAGCAGCCCCGAGGGGGGGCGATACGAGCAGTACTTC
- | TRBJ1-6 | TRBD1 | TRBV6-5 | CASSYGTGIHSPLHF | TGTGCCAGCAGTTACGGGACAGGGATTCATTCACCCCTCCACTTT
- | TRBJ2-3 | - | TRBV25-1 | CASNFGGTDTQYF | TGTGCCAGTAATTTCGGGGGCACAGATACGCAGTATTTT
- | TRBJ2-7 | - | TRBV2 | CASSVLRAGEQYF | TGTGCCAGCAGTGTGCTCAGGGCAGGCGAGCAGTACTTC
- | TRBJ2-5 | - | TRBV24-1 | CATRGHQHHQETQYF | TGTGCCACCAGGGGACATCAACACCATCAAGAGACCCAGTACTTC
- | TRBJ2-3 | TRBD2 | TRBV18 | CASSPSRGGTDTQYF | TGTGCCAGCTCACCATCGCGGGGGGGGACAGATACGCAGTATTTT
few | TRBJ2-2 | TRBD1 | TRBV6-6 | CASSLGQGNTGELFF | TGTGCCAGCAGTTTGGGACAGGGAAACACCGGGGAGCTGTTTTTT
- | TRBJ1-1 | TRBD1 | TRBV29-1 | CSAGGQGKNTEAFF | TGCAGCGCCGGGGGACAGGGGAAGAACACTGAAGCTTTCTTT
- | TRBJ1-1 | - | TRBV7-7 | CASSLERGTEAFF | TGTGCCAGCAGCTTAGAGCGGGGCACTGAAGCTTTCTTT
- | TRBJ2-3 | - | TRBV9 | CASALGGSHTDTQYF | TGTGCCAGCGCCCTGGGGGGTAGCCACACAGATACGCAGTATTTT
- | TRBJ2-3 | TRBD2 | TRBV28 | CASSQSLADTDTQYF | TGTGCCAGCAGTCAAAGCCTAGCGGACACAGATACGCAGTATTTT
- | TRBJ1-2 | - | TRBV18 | CASSPSNNPNYGYTF | TGTGCCAGCTCACCATCCAACAACCCTAACTATGGCTACACCTTC
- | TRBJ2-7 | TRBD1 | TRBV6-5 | CASSHRGSYEQYF | TGTGCCAGCAGCCACAGGGGCTCCTACGAGCAGTACTTC
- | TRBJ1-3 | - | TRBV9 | CASSVGQTPRENTIYF | TGTGCCAGCAGCGTAGGACAGACTCCTAGGGAAAACACCATATATTTT
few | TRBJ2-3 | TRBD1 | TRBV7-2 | CASSSLDRADTQYF | TGTGCCAGCAGCTCGTTGGACAGGGCGGATACGCAGTATTTT